The 26 T cell receptor beta chains reported below all come from one sample, sequenced in a study of blood T cell repertoires in COVID-19. TCRdb keeps only in-frame clones here, not all; method: immunoSEQ multiplex PCR. The table shows around 87,000 clones, with about 80% occurring only once. The specimen was peripheral blood. Receptors were obtained from a human donor in a cohort sampled during active COVID-19.

This chain joins TRBV15 and TRBJ1-3; no reliable D call. The CDR3 length is 14 residues. Trimming cost V 3 bases and J 0 bases, with 6 bases left between them. Germline loops: CDR1 LNHNV, CDR2 YYDKDF (reference sequence). For the CDR3, the DNA is TGTGCCACCAGCAGTCGGGTCTCTGGAAACACCATATATTTT. Translated, it gives CATSSRVSGNTIYF.

The chain couples TRBV5-1 to TRBJ1-4; D perhaps matches TRBD1 (6 bases). Germline loops: CDR1 SGHRS, CDR2 YFSETQ. The CDR3 has 15 residues. Trimming removed 4 bases at V and 7 bases at J, with 17 bases between. CDR3 nucleotide sequence: TGCGCCAGCAGCACGGGAACCGGACAGATTGAAAAACTGTTTTTT. Its translation is CASSTGTGQIEKLFF.

In its sample, this clone was seen once. The V gene is TRBV27, the J gene TRBJ2-1; 10 bases are shared with TRBD2. With 6 bases clipped from V and 6 bases from J, the junction kept 8 bases outside the gene matches. Germline V gene data show CDR1 as MNHEY and CDR2 as SMNVEV (reference sequence). The CDR3 is 15 residues long. In nucleotides, the CDR3 is TGTGCCAGCAGGAAAGGGACTAGCGAGTTCAATGAGCAGTTCTTC. Translation: CASRKGTSEFNEQFF.

This clone was recorded once. The CDR3 spells CASSFRDRAYEQYF. The CDR3 DNA reads as TGTGCCAGCAGCTTCCGGGACAGGGCCTACGAGCAGTACTTC. The genes are TRBV11-2 and TRBJ2-7; 9 bases line up with TRBD1. The CDR3 covers 14 residues. Unmatched junction bases numbered 2, after V lost 3 bases and J lost 2 bases. The germline CDR1 and CDR2 sequences are SGHAT and FQNNGV. The complete variable domain, with remaining parts taken from reference TRBV11-2 and TRBJ2-7, reads EAGVAQSPRYKIIEKRQSVAFWCNPISGHATLYWYQQILGQGPKLLIQFQNNGVVDDSQLPKDRFSAERLKGVDSTLKIQPAKLEDSAVYLCASSFRDRAYEQYFGPGTRLTVT.

The chain couples TRBV19 to TRBJ1-5, with D possibly being TRBD1 (5 bases). The V end lost 4 bases, the J end lost 0 bases, and 10 bases lay between the germline ends. CDR1 is LNHDA, CDR2 SQIVND, per germline (reference sequence). This CDR3 is built from 15 residues. CDR3 nucleotide sequence: TGTGCCAGTAGTAATCAGGGATTTAGCAATCAGCCCCAGCATTTT. This codes for CASSNQGFSNQPQHF.

This chain links TRBV7-9 with TRBJ1-3; D perhaps matches TRBD1 (6 bases). Germline V CDR1 and CDR2: SEHNR, FQNEAQ (reference sequence). The ends were cut back, 5 bases at V and 0 bases at J, with 14 bases in the middle. The CDR3 spans 16 residues. The CDR3 is CASSPGQPSSGNTIYF. The CDR3 nucleotides are TGTGCCAGCAGCCCAGGACAGCCGAGCTCTGGAAACACCATATATTTT.

J is TRBJ2-1 and V is TRBV5-1; TRBD1 agrees at 8 bases. The germline gives CDR1 SGHRS, CDR2 YFSETQ. The length of the CDR3 is 14 residues. Germline trimming cut 0 bases from V and 8 bases from J; bases unmatched to any gene: 4. CDR3 sequence (DNA): TGCGCCAGCAGCTTGGCTCCAGGGGGCTATGAGCAGTTCTTC. Its protein is CASSLAPGGYEQFF.

This chain's CDR3 is CATSDTPSGEQYF. CDR3 in DNA: TGTGCCACCAGTGATACCCCGAGTGGCGAGCAGTACTTC. The chain has TRBV24-1 and TRBJ2-7; D call uncertain. Looked up from germline, CDR1 is KGHDR and CDR2 is SFDVKD. Between the trimmed V and J ends, which lost 3 bases and 6 bases, there was a span of 11 bases. The CDR3 sequence is 13 residues long.

This chain links TRBV11-2 with TRBJ2-7; 7 bases agree with TRBD2. The V gene's germline CDR1 is SGHAT and CDR2 FQNNGV. V trimming: 2 bases; J trimming: 7 bases; junction bases outside the gene matches: 14. The CDR3 contains 16 residues. The CDR3 reads CASSLRQAGSHLEQYF. Here the CDR3 DNA reads TGTGCCAGCAGCTTACGTCAAGCGGGAAGCCACCTGGAGCAGTACTTC.

The rearrangement uses TRBV7-2 and TRBJ2-1; 9 nucleotides match TRBD2. Germline-derived CDR1 and CDR2 are SGHTA and FQGNSA. V was pared by 0 bases and J by 4 bases, with 16 bases of the junction left unmatched. The CDR3 runs to 20 residues. CDR3 DNA sequence: TGTGCCAGCAGCTTAGCGCAATGGGTGCGGGAGGGTGTAGGATACAATGAGCAGTTCTTC. It specifies CASSLAQWVREGVGYNEQFF.

The rearrangement links TRBV6-1 to TRBJ1-1; weak D call: TRBD1 (5 bases). This CDR3 spans 17 amino acids. Per germline, CDR1 MNHNS and CDR2 SASEGT. Trimming cost V 0 bases and J 0 bases, with 14 bases left between them. In DNA form, the CDR3 reads TGTGCCAGCAGTGAAGCCGGGCGGTGGGGCATGAACACTGAAGCTTTCTTT. Translation: CASSEAGRWGMNTEAFF.

This chain connects TRBV7-3 to TRBJ1-4; a possible D gene is TRBD1 (6 bases). V was cut by 5 bases and J by 8 bases, with 27 bases left in between. CDR3 length: 18 amino acids. Germline CDR1 is SGHTA and CDR2 is FQGTGA. The CDR3: CASSPNVISTGFYEKLFF. In DNA, the CDR3 is TGTGCCAGCAGCCCTAACGTTATTTCGACAGGCTTCTACGAAAAACTGTTTTTT.

This clone was counted only a few times. The chain has TRBV14 and TRBJ2-5; D perhaps matches TRBD2 (7 bases). Germline CDR1 and CDR2: SGHDN and FVKESK. Trimming removed 0 bases at V and 9 bases at J, with 29 bases between. CDR3 length: 19 residues. DNA of the CDR3: TGTGCCAGCAGCCAAGATCAGGGGAGGCTAGCGGCCCTTAAGAGGTCCCAGTACTTC. This codes for CASSQDQGRLAALKRSQYF.

This chain joins TRBV18 and TRBJ2-5; D remains ambiguous. The CDR3 runs to 14 residues. Germline CDR1 and CDR2: KGHSH and LQKENI. Deletions cut 3 bases from V and 4 bases from J, with 12 bases between. The CDR3 DNA reads as TGTGCCAGCTCACCGGGTCGGGTTGGAGAGACCCAGTACTTC. Translated, it gives CASSPGRVGETQYF.

The chain links TRBV18 to TRBJ1-2; 7 nucleotides agree with TRBD1. In germline, CDR1 is KGHSH, CDR2 LQKENI. V was clipped by 3 bases and J by 8 bases; unmatched bases: 6. The CDR3 covers 13 residues. The CDR3 DNA sequence: TGTGCCAGCTCACCTAACAGGGGACCGGGCTACACCTTC. Translating it yields CASSPNRGPGYTF.

This clone occurred once. The V gene is TRBV6-5, the J gene TRBJ2-7; 7 positions agree with TRBD2. Germline CDR1 is MNHEY and CDR2 is SVGAGI. J gave up 5 bases and V 5 bases, and 12 bases lay outside the gene matches. The CDR3 contains 15 residues. The CDR3 here is CASSQPNGGRDEQYF. The CDR3 DNA sequence: TGTGCCAGCAGTCAACCGAACGGAGGGAGGGACGAGCAGTACTTC.

Concerning this clone itself: The same CDR3 also results from other DNA sequences found in this sample. The chain joins TRBV6-5 to TRBJ2-7, with D hard to call. With 5 bases removed from V and 0 bases from J, the gap between germline ends came to 5 bases. There are 12 residues in the CDR3. Germline CDR1 and CDR2: MNHEY and SVGAGI. This CDR3 is CASSRDSYEQYF. CDR3 bases: TGTGCCAGCAGTCGAGACTCCTACGAGCAGTACTTC.

V usage is TRBV7-9 and J usage is TRBJ1-1; TRBD1 might be the D (5 bases). CDR3 length equals 17 residues. Trimming cost V 5 bases and J 3 bases, with 22 bases left between them. The germline CDR1 and CDR2 sequences are SEHNR and FQNEAQ (reference sequence). The CDR3 nucleotides read TGTGCCAGCAGCGCCCGGGTCGGGGGTTCCATCGACACTGAAGCTTTCTTT. It encodes CASSARVGGSIDTEAFF.

The chain couples TRBV5-1 to TRBJ2-5, with TRBD1 matching 7 bases. Germline V gene lookup returns CDR1 SGHRS and CDR2 YFSETQ. V gave up 0 bases and J gave up 5 bases; unmatched junction bases: 7. The CDR3 consists of 15 residues. CDR3 nucleotides: TGCGCCAGCAGCTTGGCTGGCGGCAGGGGGGAGACCCAGTACTTC. This sequence encodes CASSLAGGRGETQYF.

The CDR3 here is CASSFLETQYF. In DNA form, the CDR3 reads TGTGCCAGCAGCTTTCTAGAGACCCAGTACTTC. The rearrangement links TRBV11-2 to TRBJ2-5; the D is unclear. V was cut by 3 bases and J by 4 bases, with 3 bases left in between. The germline CDR1 and CDR2 sequences are SGHAT and FQNNGV. The CDR3 runs 11 residues.

CDR3 in DNA: TGCGCCAGCAGCCAAGCGCCCCAGGGGCACTATGGCTACACCTTC. Amino acid sequence: CASSQAPQGHYGYTF. The chain combines TRBV4-1 with TRBJ1-2; D might be TRBD1 (6 bases). Germline CDR1 reads MGHRA; CDR2 reads YSYEKL. Trimming left V 1 base short and J 3 bases short, with 12 bases between. The CDR3 is 15 amino acids.

V is TRBV4-1 and J is TRBJ1-4, with 7 nucleotides matching TRBD1. Losses at the gene ends were 2 bases for V and 7 bases for J; bases not matched to a gene: 7. Germline V gene data show CDR1 as MGHRA and CDR2 as YSYEKL. The CDR3 spans 15 residues. Here the CDR3 DNA reads TGCGCCAGCAGCCAACCCGACAGGGAAACTGAAAAACTGTTTTTT. It codes for CASSQPDRETEKLFF.

The chain joins TRBV5-1 to TRBJ2-7, with D unclear. The CDR3 has 12 residues. The V and J ends lost 5 bases and 5 bases respectively, with 11 bases between them. CDR1 is SGHRS and CDR2 is YFSETQ in the germline V gene. The CDR3 coding sequence is TGCGCCAGCAGGCAGGATTGGGACGAGCAGTACTTC. This encodes CASRQDWDEQYF.

The gene calls are TRBV18 and TRBJ2-1, with 7 bases fitting TRBD2. Losses at the gene ends were 4 bases for V and 4 bases for J; bases not matched to a gene: 13. The germline V gene has CDR1 KGHSH and CDR2 LQKENI. This CDR3 region has 17 residues. CDR3 sequence (DNA): TGTGCCAGCTCACGCAGCACCGGGAGGCGGGGGTACAATGAGCAGTTCTTC. Residues: CASSRSTGRRGYNEQFF.

This sequence joins TRBV5-5 and TRBJ1-4; 10 bases match TRBD1. V shed 5 bases, J shed 7 bases, and the junction held 17 bases outside the gene matches. CDR1 and CDR2 from the germline V gene are SGHKS and YYEKEE (reference sequence). This CDR3 has 18 amino acids. The CDR3 reads CASSTSDRGRRSGEKLFF. CDR3 DNA sequence: TGTGCCAGCAGTACCTCGGACAGGGGGAGACGGTCGGGTGAAAAACTGTTTTTT.

This chain joins TRBV7-8 and TRBJ2-2; 9 bases match TRBD1. Germline CDR1 and CDR2: SGHVS and FQNEAQ. The J segment lost 6 bases and the V segment lost 6 bases, leaving 8 bases of the junction unmatched. This CDR3 contains 15 residues. The DNA of the CDR3 is TGTGCCAGCAGATCCGGGACAGGGAGTCCCGGGGAGCTGTTTTTT. This encodes CASRSGTGSPGELFF.